This T cell receptor (beta chain) comes out of a study of CD8 T cells in Susac syndrome. Study-wide results and caveats: No clonal expansion appeared among CD4+ T cells in Susac patients.

As to this clonotype: Its cognate antigen is unknown.

Random hexamers served to reverse transcribe roughly 0.45 to 1 ug RNA. TCR beta CDR3 was amplified by immunoSEQ covering 54 Vbeta and 13 Jbeta. Each CDR3 protein is one row after TCRdb ran MiXCR on the immunoSEQ multiplex PCR reads. The sample yields about 160,000 distinct CDR3 sequences, about 96% seen once. V lost 0 bases, J lost 6 bases, and 15 bases lay in between. The CDR3 extends over 16 amino acids. The germline V gene has CDR1 SNHLY and CDR2 FYNNEI. This chain uses TRBV2 with TRBJ2-1, with a weak D call TRBD2 (5 bases). The source material was CD4+ T cells from PBMCs. The TCR sequence derives from a human donor with Susac syndrome. The CDR3 sequence: CASSEAGLLLSNEQFF. The CDR3 DNA reads TGTGCCAGCAGTGAAGCCGGACTCCTGCTTAGCAATGAGCAGTTCTTC.